One and the same sample provided the 26 T cell receptor beta chains below, sequenced in a study of cytomegalovirus exposure and HLA in healthy donors. In the PCR, 60 Vbeta and 13 Jbeta primers were used. Clones were sequenced by immunoSEQ multiplex PCR, and TCRdb holds only the in-frame ones, with some missing. The table lists roughly 250,000 clones, about 80% of them singletons. Sequencing was performed on PBMCs. The receptors originated from a girl aged 2 to 10 in good health and CMV-seronegative.

This rearrangement joins TRBV5-6 to TRBJ1-2, with D uncertain. Trimming removed 0 bases at V and 6 bases at J, with 9 bases between. The CDR3 sequence is 13 residues long. The germline CDR1 and CDR2 sequences are SGHDT and YYEEEE. The DNA of the CDR3 is TGTGCCAGCAGCTTGGAAGAGGCGGATGGCTACACCTTC. Protein: CASSLEEADGYTF.

On this clone itself: The sample holds other DNA sequences that translate to the same CDR3. V gene TRBV9 combines with J gene TRBJ2-5; no clear D gene. V was cut by 0 bases and J by 2 bases, with 8 bases left in between. Germline V gene lookup returns CDR1 SGDLS and CDR2 YYNGEE. This CDR3 has 14 residues. CDR3 amino acids: CASSVGGSQETQYF. As DNA, the CDR3 is TGTGCCAGCAGCGTAGGTGGCTCTCAAGAGACCCAGTACTTC. The full variable domain, its missing parts supplied by reference TRBV9 and TRBJ2-5, is DSGVTQTPKHLITATGQRVTLRCSPRSGDLSVYWYQQSLDQGLQFLIQYYNGEERAKGNILERFSAQQFPDLHSELNLSSLELGDSALYFCASSVGGSQETQYFGPGTRLLVL.

DNA of the CDR3: TGTGCCAGCAGCCAAGACCGCGTAGCAGCAAACACCGGGGAGCTGTTTTTT. Protein product: CASSQDRVAANTGELFF. V and J are TRBV14 and TRBJ2-2; D is uncertain. The length of the CDR3 is 17 residues. CDR1 SGHDN and CDR2 FVKESK come from the germline V gene. V lost 0 bases, J lost 2 bases, and 13 bases lay in between.

J is TRBJ2-1 and V is TRBV11-1; a weak D match, TRBD2 (6 bases). Germline values: CDR1 SGHAT, CDR2 FQDESV (reference sequence). The CDR3 covers 14 residues. The germline V and J ends were trimmed by 3 bases and 4 bases, with 10 bases remaining between them. As DNA, the CDR3 is TGTGCCAGCAGCTTCGGAGGGGAGTACAATGAGCAGTTCTTC. Encoded protein: CASSFGGEYNEQFF.

In DNA, the CDR3 is TGCGCCAGCAGCTTCCGGGCGGGGGGGCTTGGGGCCAACGTCCTGACTTTC. As protein: CASSFRAGGLGANVLTF. V and J are TRBV5-1 and TRBJ2-6, with 9 bases that match TRBD2. Germline CDR1 is SGHRS and CDR2 is YFSETQ. The V and J ends lost 2 bases and 3 bases, in that order; junction bases with no gene match: 6. The CDR3 covers 17 residues.

The chain joins TRBV30 to TRBJ2-5, with D perhaps TRBD1 (5 bases). Deletions cut 5 bases from V and 7 bases from J, with 14 bases between. This CDR3 is built from 12 residues. Germline CDR1 is GTSNPN and CDR2 is SVGIG (reference sequence). CDR3 amino acids: CAWEQEPRTQYF. CDR3 nucleotide sequence: TGTGCCTGGGAACAGGAGCCGCGGACCCAGTACTTC.

The chain couples TRBV5-4 to TRBJ2-5; D unclear. The CDR3 consists of 14 residues. CDR1 and CDR2 from the germline V gene are SGHNT and YYREEE (reference sequence). Trimming stripped 0 bases from V and 4 bases from J, with 10 bases between. CDR3 coding DNA: TGTGCCAGCAGCTTGGGGGTAAGAGGAGAGACCCAGTACTTC. Residues: CASSLGVRGETQYF.

The chain is built from TRBV28 and TRBJ2-3; 9 bases match TRBD1. In germline, CDR1 is MDHEN, CDR2 SYDVKM. This CDR3 region has 14 residues. The V and J ends lost 5 bases and 6 bases, in that order; junction bases with no gene match: 6. The DNA of the CDR3 is TGTGCCAGCAGTATACAGGGGGCAGGGGATACGCAGTATTTT. It translates to CASSIQGAGDTQYF.

This clone has just one count. The rearrangement uses TRBV6-5 and TRBJ2-5; 8 nucleotides match TRBD2. Germline CDR1 and CDR2: MNHEY and SVGAGI. This CDR3 has 13 amino acids. Trimming at V came to 6 bases and at J to 5 bases, leaving 5 bases not matched to a gene. CDR3 sequence (DNA): TGTGCCAGCAGCCCCCCGGGGGGGGAGACCCAGTACTTC. Its translation: CASSPPGGETQYF.

J is TRBJ2-7 and V is TRBV5-1; 8 nucleotides line up with TRBD2. Trimming cost V 1 base and J 3 bases; bases outside gene matches: 0. Germline CDR1 and CDR2: SGHRS and YFSETQ. This CDR3 contains 13 residues. The CDR3, as DNA: TGCGCCAGCAGCTTGCGGGAGGGCTACGAGCAGTACTTC. Its protein is CASSLREGYEQYF.

This clone was found once. DNA of the CDR3: TGTGCCAGCGTGGGCCGCACAGATACGCAGTATTTT. Protein product: CASVGRTDTQYF. This chain links TRBV2 with TRBJ2-3, with unresolved D. This CDR3 is 12 amino acids long. V was clipped by 8 bases and J by 1 base, with 7 bases between them. Germline CDR1 SNHLY, CDR2 FYNNEI.

The chain recombines TRBV5-5 with TRBJ1-1, with D hard to call. V was trimmed by 2 bases and J by 5 bases, leaving 16 bases between them. The CDR3 spans 15 residues. Germline lookup yields CDR1 SGHKS and CDR2 YYEKEE (reference sequence). CDR3 in amino acids: CASSFWSPGGTEAFF. The CDR3 DNA is TGTGCCAGCAGCTTTTGGTCCCCAGGTGGAACTGAAGCTTTCTTT.

V usage is TRBV6-5 and J usage is TRBJ1-5; D is unclear. V lost 4 bases to trimming and J lost 2 bases, with 6 bases between them. Germline values: CDR1 MNHEY, CDR2 SVGAGI. The CDR3 is made up of 13 amino acids. CDR3 DNA sequence: TGTGCCAGCAGTTCCAGTGGCAATCAGCCCCAGCATTTT. Translated: CASSSSGNQPQHF.

In DNA, the CDR3 is TGTGCCAGCAGTTTCCCAGCGGGGGGGAGGTACGAGCAGTACTTC. It encodes CASSFPAGGRYEQYF. The genes are TRBV7-2 and TRBJ2-7; 10 positions match TRBD2. This CDR3 spans 15 amino acids. Germline CDR1 is SGHTA and CDR2 is FQGNSA. The ends lost 6 bases at V and 4 bases at J; junction bases unmatched: 9.

The CDR3 here is CASSLVELGELFF. In nucleotides, the CDR3 is TGTGCCAGCAGCTTAGTGGAGCTCGGGGAGCTGTTTTTT. The chain recombines TRBV7-6 with TRBJ2-2; unclear D gene. The CDR3 is 13 amino acids. V was trimmed by 1 base and J by 7 bases, leaving 7 bases between them. The germline CDR1 and CDR2 sequences are SGHVS and FNYEAQ.

The V and J genes are TRBV18 and TRBJ2-1, with D unresolved. Trimming took off 3 bases at V and 7 bases at J, with 13 bases between the two ends. The CDR3 has 14 amino acids. Germline lookup yields CDR1 KGHSH and CDR2 LQKENI. CDR3 DNA sequence: TGTGCCAGCTCACCGCTGAGTTCCACGAATGAGCAGTTCTTC. Protein: CASSPLSSTNEQFF.

A note on this clone: This same CDR3 is encoded by further DNA sequences in the sample. V usage is TRBV28 and J usage is TRBJ1-5; tentatively, D is TRBD1 (6 bases). The germline gives CDR1 MDHEN, CDR2 SYDVKM. The CDR3 consists of 15 residues. Between the trimmed V and J ends, which lost 7 bases and 0 bases, there was a span of 13 bases. The CDR3 spells CASKQGPSSNQPQHF. The DNA of the CDR3 is TGTGCCAGCAAGCAGGGGCCTAGTAGCAATCAGCCCCAGCATTTT.

J is TRBJ2-3 and V is TRBV7-8, with 7 nucleotides matching TRBD1. J gave up 2 bases and V 5 bases, and 7 bases lay outside the gene matches. CDR1 and CDR2 (germline): SGHVS, FQNEAQ. CDR3 length: 15 amino acids. In DNA, the CDR3 is TGTGCCAGCAGCCTCCGACAGGGACCCACAGATACGCAGTATTTT. It specifies CASSLRQGPTDTQYF.

This clone turned up a few times. Written as DNA, the CDR3 is TGTGCCAGCAGTGAAAGGCCAGGGGTAAATAATTCACCCCTCCACTTT. Its protein is CASSERPGVNNSPLHF. The chain employs TRBV6-1 and TRBJ1-6, with D possibly matching TRBD1 (6 bases). V was cut by 2 bases and J by 5 bases, with 13 bases left in between. The CDR3 consists of 16 residues. Germline assignment: CDR1 MNHNS and CDR2 SASEGT.

This clone was seen a handful of times. The chain links TRBV15 to TRBJ2-1, with 8 nucleotides matching TRBD1. Germline CDR1 LNHNV, CDR2 YYDKDF (reference sequence). The CDR3 totals 16 residues. V dropped 0 bases and J dropped 4; count of bases not matched to a gene: 5. The CDR3, as DNA: TGTGCCACCAGCAGAGAGGGACAGGCCCGATACAATGAGCAGTTCTTC. Translating gives CATSREGQARYNEQFF.

The V and J genes are TRBV5-1 and TRBJ2-1, with D possibly matching TRBD2 (5 bases). Between the trimmed V and J ends, which lost 3 bases and 0 bases, there was a span of 19 bases. This CDR3 comprises 18 residues. Germline CDR1 reads SGHRS; CDR2 reads YFSETQ. DNA for the CDR3: TGCGCCAGCAGCTCCCTCGGGCTAGCCGCCATCTCCTACAATGAGCAGTTCTTC. This codes for CASSSLGLAAISYNEQFF.

This sequence joins TRBV7-2 and TRBJ1-4; the D is unclear. Germline V gene lookup returns CDR1 SGHTA and CDR2 FQGNSA. CDR3 size: 12 residues. The ends were cut back, 5 bases at V and 8 bases at J, with 9 bases in the middle. In DNA form, the CDR3 reads TGTGCCAGCAGCGAACCGGGGGAAAAACTGTTTTTT. Translating gives CASSEPGEKLFF.

The V call is TRBV30, the J call TRBJ1-2; D is undetermined. Germline V CDR1 and CDR2: GTSNPN, SVGIG (reference sequence). Trimming shortened V by 0 bases and J by 8 bases, and 13 bases separated the two germline ends. This CDR3 is built from 13 residues. The CDR3 nucleotides read TGTGCCTGGAGTGTTATAACAGTATTAGGCTACACCTTC. It codes for CAWSVITVLGYTF. Complete variable domain (other parts from reference TRBV30 and TRBJ1-2): SQTIHQWPATLVQPVGSPLSLECTVEGTSNPNLYWYRQAAGRGLQLLFYSVGIGQISSEVPQNLSASRPQDRQFILSSKKLLLSDSGFYLCAWSVITVLGYTFGSGTRLTVV.

The rearrangement joins TRBV13 to TRBJ1-4; 7 nucleotides agree with TRBD1. J was trimmed by 7 bases and V by 3 bases; bases with no gene match: 8. The CDR3 is 15 amino acids. The germline V gene has CDR1 PRHDT and CDR2 FYEKMQ (reference sequence). The CDR3, as DNA: TGTGCCAGCAGCTTTTCTAGGGGGCAGGGTGAAAAACTGTTTTTT. Its translation: CASSFSRGQGEKLFF.

The CDR3 DNA sequence: TGTGCCAGCAGTGACCCAAATTCACCCCTCCACTTT. Its translation: CASSDPNSPLHF. This chain links TRBV25-1 with TRBJ1-6; D call uncertain. The CDR3 is 12 residues long. V was trimmed by 3 bases and J by 7 bases, leaving 4 bases between them. Per germline, CDR1 MGHDK and CDR2 SYGVNS.

As DNA, the CDR3 is TGTGCCAGCAGCGTAAATACAGGGGCCTGGGGTCAGGATACGCAGTATTTT. Its translation: CASSVNTGAWGQDTQYF. The chain uses TRBV9 and TRBJ2-3; 7 bases align to TRBD1. Germline V gives CDR1 SGDLS, CDR2 YYNGEE. Unmatched junction bases numbered 14, after V lost 1 base and J lost 6 bases. The CDR3 is made up of 17 amino acids.